Listed below are T cell receptor beta chains from one sample, sequenced in a study of tumor and adjacent non-tumor tissue in lung cancer. Each CDR3 protein gets one entry after TCRdb re-called the multiplex PCR reads with MiXCR. The sample records 130,000 or so distinct CDR3 sequences, roughly 67% being singletons. Specimen: lung tumor tissue. All receptors derive from a young man with non-small cell lung cancer. Each CDR3 is given with its conserved first and last residue. The D gene is left open where the match is weak. Clone size is shown for a subset of rows, as once, few, many or a class of expanded clone.

CSAGAGIVGTQYF,TGCAGCGCCGGGGCAGGGATTGTCGGGACCCAGTACTTC,TRBV29-1,-,TRBJ2-5,-
CASSQGAGGTGELFF,TGCGCCAGCAGCCAAGGAGCGGGGGGCACCGGGGAGCTGTTTTTT,TRBV4-1,TRBD2,TRBJ2-2,many
CASSRGAEAYEQYF,TGTGCCAGCAGCAGAGGGGCAGAAGCCTACGAGCAGTACTTC,TRBV11-3,-,TRBJ2-7,-
CATSDDKGDNEQFF,TGTGCCACCAGTGACGATAAGGGGGACAATGAGCAGTTCTTC,TRBV24-1,-,TRBJ2-1,few
CAGSQQGTGAYEQYF,TGTGCCGGTAGCCAGCAAGGGACTGGGGCCTACGAGCAGTACTTC,TRBV4-2,-,TRBJ2-7,-
CASSMGGGGPNTEAYF,TGTGCCAGTAGTATGGGAGGCGGGGGCCCGAACACTGAAGCTTACTTT,TRBV19,-,TRBJ1-1,-
CTSSLGGVYYNEQFF,TGTACCAGCAGCTTAGGCGGAGTCTACTACAATGAGCAGTTCTTC,TRBV11-2,-,TRBJ2-1,-
CASSLSREGPRDQPQHF,TGTGCCAGCAGCTTGAGCAGGGAAGGGCCCAGGGATCAGCCCCAGCATTTT,TRBV5-4,-,TRBJ1-5,-
CASSTLGGQASLFF,TGTGCCAGCAGTACTTTGGGGGGACAGGCCTCGCTGTTTTTT,TRBV6-2/TRBV6-3,TRBD1,TRBJ2-2,many
CASSRGGTSYKQYF,TGCGCCAGCTCCCGGGGTGGCACTTCCTACAAGCAGTACTTC,TRBV4-1,-,TRBJ2-7,-
CASSIDRPSYEQHF,TGCGCCAGCAGCATCGACAGGCCCTCCTACGAGCAGCACTTC,TRBV5-1,-,TRBJ2-7,-
CVISDDQETQNF,TGTGTCATTTCGGACGATCAAGAGACCCAGAACTTC,TRBV2,-,TRBJ2-5,-
CSARNRTDNTKAFF,TGCAGTGCTAGAAATCGGACAGACAACACTAAAGCTTTCTTT,TRBV20-1,-,TRBJ1-1,-
CAITRAGFNEKLFF,TGTGCCATTACCAGGGCCGGGTTTAATGAAAAACTGTTTTTT,TRBV12-3/TRBV12-4,-,TRBJ1-4,-
CASSSGEGISSYTEQFF,TGTGCCAGCAGTTCCGGGGAGGGGATAAGCTCCTACACTGAGCAGTTCTTC,TRBV12-3/TRBV12-4,TRBD2,TRBJ2-1,-
CGARSRGGNTEAFF,TGCGGTGCTAGATCCCGGGGGGGGAACACTGAAGCTTTCTTT,TRBV20-1,-,TRBJ1-1,-
CVSSSGRGVQPQHF,TGTGTCAGCAGTTCAGGACGGGGTGTCCAGCCCCAGCATTTT,TRBV6-2/TRBV6-3,-,TRBJ1-5,once
CASSLEPGANQPQHF,TGCGCCAGCAGCTTGGAACCCGGGGCTAATCAGCCCCAACATTTT,TRBV5-1,-,TRBJ1-5,-
CASSSIYPLEQYF,TGTGCCAGCAGCTCTATATACCCCCTCGAGCAGTACTTC,TRBV5-6,-,TRBJ2-7,-
CSAADSFDNEQFF,TGCAGTGCCGCAGACTCCTTCGACAATGAACAGTTCTTC,TRBV20-1,-,TRBJ2-1,-
CASSDYVPGGGNQPQHF,TGTGCCAGCAGTGATTACGTCCCCGGGGGGGGCAATCAGCCCCAGCATTTT,TRBV6-6,-,TRBJ1-5,many
CVSSFVAWGYGYTF,TGTGTCAGCAGTTTTGTAGCCTGGGGGTATGGCTACACCTTC,TRBV12-3/TRBV12-4,-,TRBJ1-2,-
CAISDDGEQFF,TGTGCCATCAGTGATGACGGAGAGCAGTTCTTC,TRBV10-3,-,TRBJ2-1,many
CASSQGGGPTKNVQYF,TGTGCCAGTAGCCAAGGGGGAGGGCCGACCAAAAACGTTCAGTACTTC,TRBV4-2,-,TRBJ2-4,-
CASSFRAGASYNEQFF,TGTGCCAGCAGCTTTAGGGCGGGAGCCTCCTACAATGAGCAGTTCTTC,TRBV5-4,TRBD2,TRBJ2-1,many
CASSLMGLEGQETQYF,TGTGCCAGCAGCTTAATGGGTTTGGAGGGGCAAGAGACCCAGTACTTC,TRBV7-9,-,TRBJ2-5,-
CVSSLGNRQGTTSAYGYTF,TGTGTCAGCAGCTTAGGTAATCGGCAGGGAACTACATCGGCCTATGGCTACACCTTC,TRBV11-2,-,TRBJ1-2,-
CASTVGAETQYF,TGTGCCAGCACCGTGGGGGCGGAGACCCAGTACTTC,TRBV12-3/TRBV12-4,-,TRBJ2-5,many